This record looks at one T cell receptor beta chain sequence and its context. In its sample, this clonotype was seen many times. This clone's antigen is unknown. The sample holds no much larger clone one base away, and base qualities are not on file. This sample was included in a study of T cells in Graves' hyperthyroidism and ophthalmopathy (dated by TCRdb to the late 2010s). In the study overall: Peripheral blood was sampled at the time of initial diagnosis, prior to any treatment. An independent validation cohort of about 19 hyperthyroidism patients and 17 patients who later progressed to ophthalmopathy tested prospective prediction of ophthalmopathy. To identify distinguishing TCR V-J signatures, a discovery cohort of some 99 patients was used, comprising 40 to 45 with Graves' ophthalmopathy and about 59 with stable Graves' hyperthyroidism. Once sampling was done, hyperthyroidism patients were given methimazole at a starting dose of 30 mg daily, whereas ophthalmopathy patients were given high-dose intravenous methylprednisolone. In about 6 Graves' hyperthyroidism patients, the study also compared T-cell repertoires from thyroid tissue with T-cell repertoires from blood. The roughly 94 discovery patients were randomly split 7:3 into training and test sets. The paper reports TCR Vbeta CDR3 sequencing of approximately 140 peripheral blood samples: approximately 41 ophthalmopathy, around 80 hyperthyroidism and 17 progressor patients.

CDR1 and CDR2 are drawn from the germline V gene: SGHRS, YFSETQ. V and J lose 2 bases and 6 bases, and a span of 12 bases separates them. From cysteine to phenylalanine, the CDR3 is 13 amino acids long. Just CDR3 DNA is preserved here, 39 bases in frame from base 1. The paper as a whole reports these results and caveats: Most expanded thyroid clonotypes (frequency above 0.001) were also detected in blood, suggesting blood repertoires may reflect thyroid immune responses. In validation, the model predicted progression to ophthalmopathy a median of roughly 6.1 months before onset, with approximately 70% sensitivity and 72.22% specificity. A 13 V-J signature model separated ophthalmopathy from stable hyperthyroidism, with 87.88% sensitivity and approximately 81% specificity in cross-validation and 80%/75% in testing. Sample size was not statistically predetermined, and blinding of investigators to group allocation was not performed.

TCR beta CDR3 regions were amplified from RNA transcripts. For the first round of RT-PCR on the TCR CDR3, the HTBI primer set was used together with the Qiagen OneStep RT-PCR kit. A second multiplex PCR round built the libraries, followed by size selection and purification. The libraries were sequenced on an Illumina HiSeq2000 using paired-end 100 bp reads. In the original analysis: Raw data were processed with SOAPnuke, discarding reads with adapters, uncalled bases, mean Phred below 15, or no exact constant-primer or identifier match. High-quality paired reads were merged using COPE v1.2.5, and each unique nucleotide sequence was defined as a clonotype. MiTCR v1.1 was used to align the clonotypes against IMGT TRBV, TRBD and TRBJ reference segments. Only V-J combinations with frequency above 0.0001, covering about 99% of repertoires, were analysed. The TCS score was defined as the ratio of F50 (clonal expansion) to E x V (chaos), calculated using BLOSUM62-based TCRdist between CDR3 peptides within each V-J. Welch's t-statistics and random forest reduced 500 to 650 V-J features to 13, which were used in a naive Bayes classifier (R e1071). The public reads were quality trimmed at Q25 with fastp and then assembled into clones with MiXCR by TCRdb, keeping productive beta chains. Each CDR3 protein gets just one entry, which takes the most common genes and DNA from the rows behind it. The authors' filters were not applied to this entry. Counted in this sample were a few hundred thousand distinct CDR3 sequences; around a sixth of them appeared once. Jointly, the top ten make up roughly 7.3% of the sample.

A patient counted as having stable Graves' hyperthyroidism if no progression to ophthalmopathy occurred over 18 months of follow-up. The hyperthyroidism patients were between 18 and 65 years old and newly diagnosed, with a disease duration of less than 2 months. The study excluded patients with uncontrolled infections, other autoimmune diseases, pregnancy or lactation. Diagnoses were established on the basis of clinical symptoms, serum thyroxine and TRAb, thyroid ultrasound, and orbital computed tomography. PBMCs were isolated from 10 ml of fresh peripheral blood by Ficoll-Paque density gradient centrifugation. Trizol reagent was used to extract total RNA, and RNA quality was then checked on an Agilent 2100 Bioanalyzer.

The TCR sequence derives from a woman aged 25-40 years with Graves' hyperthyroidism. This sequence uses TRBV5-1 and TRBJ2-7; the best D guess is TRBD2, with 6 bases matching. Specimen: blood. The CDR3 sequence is CASSFRRGGEQYF. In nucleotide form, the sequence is TGCGCCAGCAGCTTCCGGAGGGGAGGCGAGCAGTACTTC.